This T cell receptor beta chain derives from a study of identical twins. Template switching created a universal primer site, and the cDNA included unique molecular identifiers. TCRdb recomputed calls from the 5' RACE reads with MiXCR, one row per CDR3 protein. The sample records roughly 750,000 distinct CDR3 sequences, roughly 20% being singletons. The ends lost 5 bases at V and 7 bases at J; junction bases unmatched: 3. CDR3 size: 12 residues. Germline V lookup: CDR1 MNHNS, CDR2 SASEGT. This clonotype has just a few counts. The data also belong to a second study, concerning T cells expressing NK-cell markers.

Specimen: PBMCs. The V gene is TRBV6-1, the J gene TRBJ2-5; TRBD2 matches 8 bases. The receptor was derived from a woman younger than 35 in good health. The CDR3 sequence is CASSSLAGTQYF. CDR3 bases: TGTGCCAGCAGTTCTCTAGCGGGGACCCAGTACTTC.